One and the same sample provided the 23 T cell receptor beta chains below, sequenced in a study of blood T cell repertoires in COVID-19. TCRdb's copy holds only in-frame clones and misses some; the assay was immunoSEQ multiplex PCR. Counted here are some 210,000 clones, more than 70% occurring once; the ten biggest clones make up about 4.5%. The specimen was PBMCs or T cells enriched from blood (not recorded which). The receptors derive from a man aged 30-40 years with acute COVID-19.

The genes are TRBV7-2 and TRBJ2-5; no firm D call. V was trimmed by 3 bases and J by 1 base, leaving 6 bases between them. CDR3 length: 13 amino acids. Germline V CDR1 and CDR2: SGHTA, FQGNSA. The CDR3 bases are TGTGCCAGCAGCTTCCGAGTCCAAGAGACCCAGTACTTC. It encodes CASSFRVQETQYF.

The chain recombines TRBV3-1 (or the pseudogene TRBV3-2) with TRBJ2-1, with 13 bases aligning to TRBD2. CDR3 length equals 19 residues. V shed 2 bases, J shed 0 bases, and the junction held 7 bases outside the gene matches. Looked up from germline, CDR1 is LGHDT and CDR2 is YNNKEL (reference sequence). The CDR3 DNA reads TGTGCCAGCAGCCAAACTAGCGGGGGGGCGACGATCTCCTACAATGAGCAGTTCTTC. Its protein is CASSQTSGGATISYNEQFF.

The rearrangement joins TRBV6-6 to TRBJ2-7; D remains ambiguous. V lost 2 bases and J 3 bases, leaving 11 bases between the germline ends. From germline, CDR1 is MNHNY and CDR2 SVGAGI (reference sequence). The CDR3 spans 14 residues. The CDR3 sequence is CASSYRQVDYEQYF. The DNA for the CDR3 is TGTGCCAGCAGTTACAGGCAGGTAGACTACGAGCAGTACTTC.

The chain joins TRBV28 to TRBJ2-7; D might be TRBD1 (6 bases). The V end lost 6 bases, the J end lost 4 bases, and 10 bases lay between the germline ends. The CDR3 has 12 residues. Germline CDR1 is MDHEN and CDR2 is SYDVKM. Written as DNA, the CDR3 is TGTGCCAGCAGCTACAGGGTTTACGAGCAGTACTTC. It codes for CASSYRVYEQYF.

The chain carries TRBV7-3 and TRBJ2-3; 9 nucleotides align to TRBD2. V was pared by 0 bases and J by 14 bases, with 6 bases of the junction left unmatched. The germline CDR1 and CDR2 sequences are SGHTA and FQGTGA. The CDR3 is 13 amino acids. The CDR3 loop reads CASSLTGTSMLYF. In DNA, the CDR3 is TGTGCCAGCAGCTTAACCGGGACTAGCATGCTGTATTTT.

CDR3 sequence: CAIGGTTNEKLFF. CDR3 coding DNA: TGTGCCATAGGGGGTACAACTAATGAAAAACTGTTTTTT. The chain employs TRBV28 and TRBJ1-4, with D possibly being TRBD1 (6 bases). With 10 bases removed from V and 0 bases from J, the gap between germline ends came to 9 bases. CDR1 is MDHEN and CDR2 is SYDVKM in the germline V gene. CDR3 length: 13 amino acids.

A word on this clone: A read error may account for a junction end that differs from germline. This CDR3 reads CATSYSSGTLHF. CDR3 bases: TGTGCCACCAGTTACTCATCAGGAACCCTCCACTTT. The J gene is TRBJ1-6, the V gene TRBV6-6; D is ambiguous. Germline assignment: CDR1 MNHNY and CDR2 SVGAGI (reference sequence). The CDR3 length is 12 residues.

CDR3 nucleotide sequence: TGTGCCAGCAGCCGCGGGCCGGATAATCAGCACTATGGCTACACCTTC. It translates to CASSRGPDNQHYGYTF. The chain joins TRBV7-9 to TRBJ1-2; D remains unclear. Germline lookup yields CDR1 SEHNR and CDR2 FQNEAQ (reference sequence). Trimming shortened V by 5 bases and J by 3 bases, and 19 bases separated the two germline ends. The CDR3 consists of 16 residues. The variable domain in full, with the rest retrieved from reference TRBV7-9 and TRBJ1-2, is DTGVSQNPRHKITKRGQNVTFRCDPISEHNRLYWYRQTLGQGPEFLTYFQNEAQLEKSRLLSDRFSAERPKGSFSTLEIQRTEQGDSAMYLCASSRGPDNQHYGYTFGSGTRLTVV.

In DNA, the CDR3 is TGTGCCAGCAGCCCCAGGTCTCTCTACAATGAGCAGTTCTTC. This encodes CASSPRSLYNEQFF. The chain has TRBV7-9 and TRBJ2-1; no definite D call. This CDR3 comprises 14 residues. Germline V lookup: CDR1 SEHNR, CDR2 FQNEAQ (reference sequence). With 5 bases removed from V and 3 bases from J, the gap between germline ends came to 11 bases.

V gene TRBV6-5 combines with J gene TRBJ2-5; the D gene is possibly TRBD2 (5 bases). The CDR3 has 13 residues. Trimming removed 7 bases at V and 6 bases at J, with 15 bases between. Germline V lookup: CDR1 MNHEY, CDR2 SVGAGI. The CDR3 DNA reads TGTGCCAGCAAACTAGGGCTCTATCAGACCCAGTACTTC. It codes for CASKLGLYQTQYF.

This chain links TRBV19 with TRBJ1-2; 11 bases fit TRBD1. Germline assignment: CDR1 LNHDA and CDR2 SQIVND (reference sequence). The CDR3 sequence is 14 residues long. Losses at the gene ends were 5 bases for V and 4 bases for J; bases not matched to a gene: 3. The CDR3 DNA sequence: TGTGCCAGTAGTGCTGGACAGGGGGCCTATGGCTACACCTTC. This translates into CASSAGQGAYGYTF. The full variable domain, in which reference TRBV19 and TRBJ1-2 provide the parts outside the CDR3, is DGGITQSPKYLFRKEGQNVTLSCEQNLNHDAMYWYRQDPGQGLRLIYYSQIVNDFQKGDIAEGYSVSREKKESFPLTVTSAQKNPTAFYLCASSAGQGAYGYTFGSGTRLTVV.

The chain recombines TRBV5-6 with TRBJ1-2; D possibly corresponds to TRBD1 (5 bases). Per germline, CDR1 SGHDT and CDR2 YYEEEE. CDR3 length equals 15 residues. V was trimmed by 5 bases and J by 2 bases, leaving 16 bases between them. The CDR3 sequence is CASRPRQLLNYGYTF. CDR3 nucleotides: TGTGCCAGCAGACCCCGACAGCTCTTAAACTATGGCTACACCTTC.

The chain employs TRBV28 and TRBJ2-3; D ambiguous. From germline, CDR1 is MDHEN and CDR2 SYDVKM. The CDR3 covers 13 residues. Trimming took off 3 bases at V and 2 bases at J, with 6 bases between the two ends. The CDR3 nucleotides are TGTGCCAGCAGTTTGGCCCCCACAGATACGCAGTATTTT. Translating gives CASSLAPTDTQYF.

The chain employs TRBV3-1 (or the pseudogene TRBV3-2) and TRBJ1-1; D remains ambiguous. Trimming left V 4 bases short and J 3 bases short, with 6 bases between. Germline values: CDR1 LGHDT, CDR2 YNNKEL (reference sequence). This CDR3 comprises 12 residues. The CDR3 is CASSRTDTEAFF. CDR3 DNA sequence: TGTGCCAGCAGCCGAACGGACACTGAAGCTTTCTTT.

J is TRBJ2-7 and V is TRBV7-6, with TRBD1 matching 8 bases. The length of the CDR3 is 16 residues. Germline CDR1 reads SGHVS; CDR2 reads FNYEAQ. V lost 0 bases and J lost 4; bases outside the gene matches: 8. CDR3 nucleotide sequence: TGTGCCAGCAGCTTAGCAGGACAGGGTGACTTTTACGAGCAGTACTTC. Amino acids: CASSLAGQGDFYEQYF.

The rearrangement joins TRBV11-2 to TRBJ1-4, with D maybe TRBD1 (5 bases). The V gene lost 8 bases and the J gene lost 6 bases, with 13 bases spanning the gap. This CDR3 has 13 residues. Germline V gene sequence: CDR1 SGHAT, CDR2 FQNNGV. CDR3 coding DNA: TGTGCCAGCCGAGAAGGACACGATGAAAAACTGTTTTTT. This encodes CASREGHDEKLFF.

A single count supports this clone. The J gene is TRBJ1-1, the V gene TRBV3-1 (or the pseudogene TRBV3-2); D remains unclear. The CDR3 sequence is 14 residues long. CDR1 is LGHDT and CDR2 is YNNKEL in the germline V gene (reference sequence). The germline V and J ends were trimmed by 1 base and 4 bases, with 10 bases remaining between them. The CDR3 region is CASSQVRGGTEAFF. DNA of the CDR3: TGTGCCAGCAGCCAAGTCCGGGGAGGCACTGAAGCTTTCTTT.

The genes are TRBV28 and TRBJ1-6, with D possibly matching TRBD1 (5 bases). This CDR3 has 15 amino acids. Germline loops: CDR1 MDHEN, CDR2 SYDVKM. The V end was cut by 1 base, the J end by 10 bases, with 14 bases between. CDR3 bases: TGTGCCAGCAGTTTATCCGGGGAGGGGTACTCACCCCTCCACTTT. This encodes CASSLSGEGYSPLHF.

The chain uses TRBV11-2 and TRBJ2-7; D might be TRBD1 (6 bases). There are 14 residues in the CDR3. CDR1 is SGHAT and CDR2 is FQNNGV in the germline V gene. The germline V and J ends were trimmed by 1 base and 6 bases, with 13 bases remaining between them. The CDR3 nucleotides read TGTGCCAGCAGCTTAGGGTACAGGGCGGGCGAGCAGTACTTC. Translation gives CASSLGYRAGEQYF.

This chain uses TRBV27 with TRBJ2-5, with a possible D match to TRBD1 (6 bases). Germline V gene sequence: CDR1 MNHEY, CDR2 SMNVEV (reference sequence). This CDR3 is 14 amino acids long. The V end was cut by 5 bases, the J end by 4 bases, with 14 bases between. The chain's CDR3 is CASSLVQGGETQYF. CDR3 in DNA: TGTGCCAGCAGTCTCGTACAGGGCGGAGAGACCCAGTACTTC.

The J gene is TRBJ1-2, the V gene TRBV12-3 or TRBV12-4, with 7 bases aligning to TRBD1. This CDR3 comprises 12 residues. Unmatched junction bases numbered 10, after V lost 6 bases and J lost 12 bases. The CDR3 is CASSDRTGGDTF. The CDR3, as DNA: TGTGCCAGCAGCGATCGGACAGGTGGGGACACCTTC.

This clone has only one observation. The rearrangement uses TRBV11-1 and TRBJ2-2; a possible D gene is TRBD1 (5 bases). From germline, CDR1 is SGHAT and CDR2 FQDESV (reference sequence). V lost 1 base, J lost 7 bases, and 10 bases lay in between. The CDR3 sequence is 14 residues long. The CDR3 spells CASSLGGQGGELFF. CDR3 DNA sequence: TGTGCCAGCAGCTTAGGGGGCCAGGGCGGGGAGCTGTTTTTT.

This rearrangement joins TRBV4-1 to TRBJ1-1; a possible D gene is TRBD1 (6 bases). Germline CDR1 is MGHRA and CDR2 is YSYEKL. The CDR3 contains 15 residues. V shed 0 bases and J shed 0 bases, with 8 bases lying between them. CDR3 protein: CASSQDGGMNTEAFF. In nucleotides, the CDR3 is TGCGCCAGCAGCCAAGATGGGGGCATGAACACTGAAGCTTTCTTT.